Each of the 6 T cell receptor beta chains below was sequenced from the same sample in a study of neoadjuvant anti-PD-1 for oral cavity cancer (dated by TCRdb to about 2021). Library preparation was by the immunoSEQ multiplex PCR assay. This is the immuneACCESS table as TCRdb keeps it, with only in-frame sequences that have V and J called. A part of the clones is gone; compared with another copy, unresolved V genes explain less than half, and the rest is unexplained. The sample table shows some 15,000 clones, and roughly 71% are seen once. The ten largest clonotypes hold 2% to 2.5% of the sample. The time point label, read with the paper, signifies: after neoadjuvant nivolumab, at surgical resection. The sample here was PBMCs, taken after nivolumab (anti-PD-1) treatment. The receptor source for this set is a person between 40 and 85 years old with oral cavity squamous cell carcinoma.

This clone occurred a few times. The V gene is TRBV7-9, the J gene TRBJ1-1; TRBD1 is a possible D gene (5 bases). Germline V gene data show CDR1 as SEHNR and CDR2 as FQNEAQ (reference sequence). This CDR3 is 14 amino acids long. V gave up 1 base and J gave up 4 bases, with 10 bases separating them. This CDR3 reads CASSLGWGGTEAFF. For the CDR3, the DNA is TGTGCCAGCAGCTTAGGTTGGGGGGGCACTGAAGCTTTCTTT.

This clone was observed a handful of times. The rearrangement uses TRBV15 and TRBJ1-1; a possible D gene is TRBD1 (5 bases). Trimming pared 0 bases from V and 5 bases from J, leaving 7 bases between. Germline V gene data show CDR1 as LNHNV and CDR2 as YYDKDF (reference sequence). The CDR3 has 13 residues. The CDR3: CATSRDRETEAFF. As DNA, the CDR3 is TGTGCCACCAGCAGAGACAGGGAGACTGAAGCTTTCTTT.

The J gene is TRBJ1-2, the V gene TRBV5-1; 10 bases are a match to TRBD1. V dropped 5 bases and J dropped 4; count of bases not matched to a gene: 8. CDR1 SGHRS and CDR2 YFSETQ come from the germline V gene. The CDR3 is 15 residues long. CDR3 bases: TGCGCCAGCAGACAGGGGACAGGGGTTTTCTATGGCTACACCTTC. Translated: CASRQGTGVFYGYTF.

This clone was seen more than once but under ten times. The gene calls are TRBV5-1 and TRBJ2-5; 7 nucleotides line up with TRBD1. J lost 4 bases, V lost 0 bases, and 6 bases had no gene match. CDR3 length: 15 residues. Germline-derived CDR1 and CDR2 are SGHRS and YFSETQ. CDR3 in DNA: TGCGCCAGCAGCTTGGCTGGGACAGAGGGAGAGACCCAGTACTTC. This codes for CASSLAGTEGETQYF. The whole variable domain, filled in from reference TRBV5-1 and TRBJ2-5, reads KAGVTQTPRYLIKTRGQQVTLSCSPISGHRSVSWYQQTPGQGLQFLFEYFSETQRNKGNFPGRFSGRQFSNSRSEMNVSTLELGDSALYLCASSLAGTEGETQYFGPGTRLLVL.

This rearrangement joins TRBV7-8 to TRBJ2-3; 8 nucleotides agree with TRBD1. V lost 1 base and J lost 3; bases outside the gene matches: 12. Germline CDR1 is SGHVS and CDR2 is FQNEAQ. CDR3 length: 18 amino acids. The CDR3 nucleotides read TGTGCCAGCAGCTTAGGGCGGTGGACCAGGACAGGGACAGATACGCAGTATTTT. Translation: CASSLGRWTRTGTDTQYF.

The genes are TRBV7-2 and TRBJ2-1, with 9 bases matching TRBD2. After removal of 5 bases from V and 9 bases from J, the junction contained 14 bases not matched to a gene. The germline V gene encodes CDR1 SGHTA and CDR2 FQGNSA. The CDR3 sequence is 16 residues long. The CDR3 bases are TGTGCCAGCAGCCCTTCCGGCGGGGGGGTACGAGGTGAGCAGTTCTTC. Its protein product is CASSPSGGGVRGEQFF.